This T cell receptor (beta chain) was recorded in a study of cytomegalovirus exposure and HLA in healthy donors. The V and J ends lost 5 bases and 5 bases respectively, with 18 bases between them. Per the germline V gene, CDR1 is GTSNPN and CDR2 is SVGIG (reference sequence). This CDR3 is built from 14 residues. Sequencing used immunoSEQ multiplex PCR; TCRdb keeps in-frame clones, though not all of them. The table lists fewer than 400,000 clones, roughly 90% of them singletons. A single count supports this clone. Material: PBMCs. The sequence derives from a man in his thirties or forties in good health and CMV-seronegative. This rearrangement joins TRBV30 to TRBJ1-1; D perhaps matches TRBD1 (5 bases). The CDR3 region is CAWDWGRGRTEAFF. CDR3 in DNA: TGTGCCTGGGATTGGGGGAGGGGAAGGACTGAAGCTTTCTTT.